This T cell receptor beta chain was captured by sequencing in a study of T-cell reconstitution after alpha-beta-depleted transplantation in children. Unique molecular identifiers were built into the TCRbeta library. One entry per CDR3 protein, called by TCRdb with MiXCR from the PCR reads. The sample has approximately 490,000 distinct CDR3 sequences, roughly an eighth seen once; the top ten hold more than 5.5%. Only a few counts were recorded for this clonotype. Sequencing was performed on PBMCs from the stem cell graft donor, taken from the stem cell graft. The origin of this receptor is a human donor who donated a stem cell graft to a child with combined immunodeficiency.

The CDR3 coding sequence is TGTGCCAGCAGTCGGACACCCGGGAGAGGCTACACCTTC. Translation gives CASSRTPGRGYTF. The chain carries TRBV3-1 and TRBJ1-2; D may be TRBD1 (5 bases). Germline CDR1 LGHDT, CDR2 YNNKEL (reference sequence). CDR3 length: 13 residues. Trimming removed 6 bases from V and 8 bases from J, with 16 bases in between.